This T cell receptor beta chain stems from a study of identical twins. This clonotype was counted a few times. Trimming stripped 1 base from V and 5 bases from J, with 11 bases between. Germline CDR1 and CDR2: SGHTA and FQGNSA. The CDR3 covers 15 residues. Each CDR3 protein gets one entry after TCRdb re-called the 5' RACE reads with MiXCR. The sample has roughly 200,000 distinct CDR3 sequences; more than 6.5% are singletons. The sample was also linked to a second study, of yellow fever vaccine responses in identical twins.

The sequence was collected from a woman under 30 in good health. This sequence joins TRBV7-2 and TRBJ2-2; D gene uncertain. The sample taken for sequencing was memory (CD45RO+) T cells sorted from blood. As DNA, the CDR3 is TGTGCCAGCAGCTTAGTTATGGGGTGGACCGGGGAGCTGTTTTTT. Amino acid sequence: CASSLVMGWTGELFF.